What follows are 29 T cell receptor beta chains derived from one specimen sequenced in a study of beta chain features in type 1 diabetes. Study-wide findings and caveats: In all four CD4+ subsets, TCRB CDR3 length was significantly, moderately reduced in type 1 diabetes.

Their antigens are not known. Sequencing targeted expressed TCRB transcripts, as all isolated RNA had been reverse transcribed. Some clones are missing from TCRdb's copy, which holds only in-frame ones; the method was immunoSEQ multiplex PCR. The sample has about 270,000 clones, around an eighth seen once; the top ten hold about 0.017%. The sample was naive CD4+ T cells from blood. The receptor set was obtained from a man aged 25-45 years with type 1 diabetes.

The chain joins TRBV7-9 to TRBJ2-1; D possibly corresponds to TRBD2 (6 bases). The CDR3 contains 14 residues. Germline CDR1 reads SEHNR; CDR2 reads FQNEAQ (reference sequence). V dropped 5 bases and J dropped 6 bases, with 14 bases sitting between them. CDR3 DNA sequence: TGTGCCAGCAGCCCTTGGACTACGTCCAATGAGCAGTTCTTC. Amino acids: CASSPWTTSNEQFF.

This clone was found a few times. V usage is TRBV5-1 and J usage is TRBJ2-3, with 7 nucleotides matching TRBD1. Germline assignment: CDR1 SGHRS and CDR2 YFSETQ. The CDR3 is 14 residues long. Germline trimming cut 4 bases from V and 2 bases from J; bases unmatched to any gene: 4. In DNA, the CDR3 is TGCGCCAGCAGCCACGGGACAGACACAGATACGCAGTATTTT. Protein: CASSHGTDTDTQYF.

In its sample, this clone was seen a few times. The V call is TRBV19, the J call TRBJ1-5; TRBD1 agrees at 10 bases. With 5 bases clipped from V and 4 bases from J, the junction kept 8 bases outside the gene matches. The CDR3 runs to 16 residues. Germline V gene data show CDR1 as LNHDA and CDR2 as SQIVND (reference sequence). The CDR3: CASSGRDRGRNQPQHF. Here the CDR3 DNA reads TGTGCCAGTAGTGGAAGGGACAGGGGCAGAAATCAGCCCCAGCATTTT.

The gene calls are TRBV28 and TRBJ1-5; no clear D gene. The CDR3 covers 14 residues. Trimming took off 2 bases at V and 3 bases at J, with 8 bases between the two ends. Germline values: CDR1 MDHEN, CDR2 SYDVKM. This chain's CDR3 is CASSLGQFNQPQHF. The CDR3 DNA reads TGTGCCAGCAGTTTAGGGCAGTTCAATCAGCCCCAGCATTTT. Filled out from reference TRBV28 and TRBJ1-5, the complete variable domain reads DVKVTQSSRYLVKRTGEKVFLECVQDMDHENMFWYRQDPGLGLRLIYFSYDVKMKEKGDIPEGYSVSREKKERFSLILESASTNQTSMYLCASSLGQFNQPQHFGDGTRLSIL.

The rearrangement links TRBV7-3 to TRBJ2-5; 8 positions agree with TRBD1. The CDR3 spans 15 residues. Trimming removed 5 bases from V and 4 bases from J; junction bases left unmatched: 9. Looked up from germline, CDR1 is SGHTA and CDR2 is FQGTGA. CDR3 region: CASSLRGDRRETQYF. The CDR3 region has the DNA TGTGCCAGCAGCCTTAGAGGGGACAGGCGAGAGACCCAGTACTTC.

A few counts support this clone. V is TRBV4-2 and J is TRBJ1-2, with D tentatively TRBD1 (5 bases). The germline V gene has CDR1 LGHNA and CDR2 YNFKEQ. This CDR3 has 16 amino acids. V was cut by 0 bases and J by 0 bases, with 11 bases left in between. CDR3 protein: CASSQDRAGTNYGYTF. The CDR3 DNA reads as TGTGCCAGCAGCCAAGATCGAGCAGGGACTAACTATGGCTACACCTTC.

This chain uses TRBV5-1 with TRBJ2-3; 7 nucleotides agree with TRBD2. Germline V CDR1 and CDR2: SGHRS, YFSETQ. The CDR3 spans 14 residues. V shed 2 bases and J 2 bases; nucleotides not matched to a gene: 2. The CDR3 reads CASSFGGITDTQYF. CDR3 DNA: TGCGCCAGCAGCTTCGGGGGGATCACAGATACGCAGTATTTT.

The chain couples TRBV16 to TRBJ1-1, with a possible D match to TRBD1 (5 bases). This CDR3 contains 13 residues. In germline, CDR1 is KGHSY, CDR2 FQNENV. V was cut by 6 bases and J by 0 bases, with 8 bases left in between. This CDR3 is CASSGAMNTEAFF. CDR3 nucleotide sequence: TGTGCCAGCAGTGGGGCGATGAACACTGAAGCTTTCTTT.

CDR3 DNA sequence: TGTGCCAGCAGCCAAAGGGCAGGGGGCGATCCCGGGGCCAACGTCCTGACTTTC. This encodes CASSQRAGGDPGANVLTF. The J gene is TRBJ2-6, the V gene TRBV4-2, with TRBD1 identical over 8 bases. Looked up from germline, CDR1 is LGHNA and CDR2 is YNFKEQ. The V segment lost 2 bases and the J segment 4 bases; nucleotides outside the gene matches: 10. This CDR3 comprises 18 residues.

The V gene is TRBV6-6, the J gene TRBJ2-1; D possibly corresponds to TRBD1 (5 bases). V lost 5 bases to trimming and J lost 4 bases, with 12 bases between them. CDR3 length: 14 amino acids. The germline CDR1 and CDR2 sequences are MNHNY and SVGAGI (reference sequence). The chain's CDR3 is CASSTTDTYNEQFF. For the CDR3, the DNA is TGTGCCAGCAGTACAACGGACACTTACAATGAGCAGTTCTTC.

V usage is TRBV25-1 and J usage is TRBJ2-3; the D gene is possibly TRBD1 (5 bases). The ends were cut back, 1 base at V and 1 base at J, with 9 bases in the middle. CDR1 is MGHDK, CDR2 SYGVNS, per germline. This CDR3 has 15 residues. As DNA, the CDR3 is TGTGCCAGCAGTGAATCAACAGGACGCACAGATACGCAGTATTTT. Amino acid sequence: CASSESTGRTDTQYF.

V gene TRBV30 combines with J gene TRBJ1-5; D call uncertain. Trimming took off 5 bases at V and 5 bases at J, with 13 bases between the two ends. Per germline, CDR1 GTSNPN and CDR2 SVGIG (reference sequence). The CDR3 is 13 residues long. CDR3 nucleotide sequence: TGTGCCTGGCAACTCAGACACGATCAGCCCCAGCATTTT. Translation: CAWQLRHDQPQHF.

This clone was counted a few times. This chain joins TRBV7-8 and TRBJ2-5, with TRBD2 matching over 13 bases. The length of the CDR3 is 17 residues. The ends lost 5 bases at V and 4 bases at J; junction bases unmatched: 10. In germline, CDR1 is SGHVS, CDR2 FQNEAQ. CDR3: CASSTRTSGRLTETQYF. DNA for the CDR3: TGTGCCAGCAGCACACGGACTAGCGGGAGACTCACAGAGACCCAGTACTTC.

This clone was seen a handful of times. The rearrangement links TRBV9 to TRBJ2-6; 9 nucleotides line up with TRBD1. This CDR3 has 17 amino acids. Germline CDR1 and CDR2: SGDLS and YYNGEE. The ends lost 4 bases at V and 1 base at J; junction bases unmatched: 6. The CDR3 sequence: CASSPGTGTSGANVLTF. The CDR3 DNA follows: TGTGCCAGCAGCCCCGGGACAGGGACTTCTGGGGCCAACGTCCTGACTTTC. Supplemented by reference TRBV9 and TRBJ2-6, the full variable domain reads DSGVTQTPKHLITATGQRVTLRCSPRSGDLSVYWYQQSLDQGLQFLIQYYNGEERAKGNILERFSAQQFPDLHSELNLSSLELGDSALYFCASSPGTGTSGANVLTFGAGSRLTVL.

V gene TRBV4-2 combines with J gene TRBJ2-2; 10 bases fit TRBD1. Trimming removed 7 bases from V and 5 bases from J; junction bases left unmatched: 7. Per germline, CDR1 LGHNA and CDR2 YNFKEQ. This CDR3 spans 15 amino acids. The CDR3 DNA sequence: TGTGCCAGCAACCCGCGGGACAGGGGAACCGGGGAGCTGTTTTTT. Protein sequence: CASNPRDRGTGELFF.

This clone was seen a few times. The rearrangement links TRBV28 to TRBJ2-7; D is perhaps TRBD2 (5 bases). Trimming cost V 4 bases and J 4 bases, with 14 bases left between them. Germline V CDR1 and CDR2: MDHEN, SYDVKM. The CDR3 has 14 amino acids. The CDR3 loop reads CASSSSTGWYEQYF. The CDR3 nucleotides are TGTGCCAGCAGTTCGTCCACGGGGTGGTACGAGCAGTACTTC.

V usage is TRBV11-2 and J usage is TRBJ2-5; D perhaps matches TRBD1 (6 bases). The length of the CDR3 is 13 residues. V lost 4 bases to trimming and J lost 5 bases, with 11 bases between them. The germline CDR1 and CDR2 sequences are SGHAT and FQNNGV. CDR3 loop: CASSSGTRETQYF. DNA for the CDR3: TGTGCCAGCAGCTCAGGGACAAGGGAGACCCAGTACTTC.

The chain uses TRBV9 and TRBJ2-3; 11 bases agree with TRBD2. This CDR3 contains 14 residues. The V and J ends lost 7 bases and 6 bases, in that order; junction bases with no gene match: 7. The germline CDR1 and CDR2 sequences are SGDLS and YYNGEE. This CDR3 reads CASALAGASDTQYF. DNA for the CDR3: TGTGCCAGCGCACTAGCGGGAGCCTCGGATACGCAGTATTTT.

The chain employs TRBV11-2 and TRBJ2-2; a possible D gene is TRBD2 (6 bases). Germline lookup yields CDR1 SGHAT and CDR2 FQNNGV. V dropped 2 bases and J dropped 4 bases, with 14 bases sitting between them. CDR3 size: 16 residues. This CDR3 is CASSLHQTRATGELFF. The DNA for the CDR3 is TGTGCCAGCAGCTTACACCAGACTAGAGCCACCGGGGAGCTGTTTTTT. Based on the CDR3 plus reference TRBV11-2 and TRBJ2-2, the full variable domain is EAGVAQSPRYKIIEKRQSVAFWCNPISGHATLYWYQQILGQGPKLLIQFQNNGVVDDSQLPKDRFSAERLKGVDSTLKIQPAKLEDSAVYLCASSLHQTRATGELFFGEGSRLTVL.

This clone has more than one count but fewer than ten. This sequence joins TRBV5-1 and TRBJ2-1, with 9 bases that match TRBD2. Germline V gene sequence: CDR1 SGHRS, CDR2 YFSETQ. The ends lost 0 bases at V and 7 bases at J; junction bases unmatched: 8. This CDR3 has 16 amino acids. Here the CDR3 DNA reads TGCGCCAGCAGCTTGGTCTGGGTGCTAGCGGGAAATGAGCAGTTCTTC. Its protein product is CASSLVWVLAGNEQFF.

CDR3 amino acids: CASSLSTGSSGNTIYF. CDR3 DNA sequence: TGTGCCAGCAGTTTGTCGACAGGAAGCTCTGGAAACACCATATATTTT. V is TRBV28 and J is TRBJ1-3, with D perhaps matching TRBD1 (6 bases). This CDR3 contains 16 residues. Germline-derived CDR1 and CDR2 are MDHEN and SYDVKM. V was pared by 3 bases and J by 0 bases, with 12 bases between.

V and J are TRBV21-1 and TRBJ2-1; TRBD1 reflects the table's D call only, with no check against the DNA. TRBV21-1 is classified as a pseudogene. This CDR3 is built from 16 residues. CDR3 sequence reads: CASSPPGQARVNEQFF. The CDR3 DNA reads TGTGCCAGCAGCCCGCCAGGACAGGCCAGGGTCAATGAGCAGTTCTTC.

A few counts support this clone. The rearrangement joins TRBV5-6 to TRBJ2-2, with D possibly being TRBD1 (5 bases). CDR3 length: 15 residues. Germline CDR1 and CDR2: SGHDT and YYEEEE. Trimming cost V 0 bases and J 3 bases, with 9 bases left between them. Here the CDR3 DNA reads TGTGCCAGCAGCTTGGTGGTAGGGGACACCGGGGAGCTGTTTTTT. Amino acid sequence: CASSLVVGDTGELFF.

J is TRBJ2-7 and V is TRBV29-1, with a tentative D call TRBD1 (5 bases). This CDR3 contains 13 residues. Trimming removed 4 bases at V and 2 bases at J, with 12 bases between. Germline V gene data show CDR1 as SQVTM and CDR2 as ANQGSEA. DNA for the CDR3: TGCAGCGTTGTCGTCAGGGCAACCTACGAGCAGTACTTC. It specifies CSVVVRATYEQYF.

This clone was seen a handful of times. Other nucleotide sequences from this sample produce the same CDR3. The chain is built from TRBV5-1 and TRBJ2-5; D gene ambiguous. CDR1 SGHRS and CDR2 YFSETQ come from the germline V gene. The CDR3 contains 15 residues. V was trimmed by 0 bases and J by 1 base, leaving 10 bases between them. This chain's CDR3 is CASSLGTALQETQYF. Written as DNA, the CDR3 is TGCGCCAGCAGCTTGGGAACAGCCCTCCAAGAGACCCAGTACTTC.

This chain connects TRBV4-1 to TRBJ2-5, with 7 bases fitting TRBD1. Germline assignment: CDR1 MGHRA and CDR2 YSYEKL. The CDR3 is 14 amino acids. V lost 3 bases and J lost 3; bases outside the gene matches: 4. Here the CDR3 DNA reads TGCGCCAGCAGCCATATAGACAGGGAAGAGACCCAGTACTTC. Protein sequence: CASSHIDREETQYF.

This clone appeared a few times. The chain uses TRBV5-1 and TRBJ1-1; D uncertain. Trimming pared 0 bases from V and 4 bases from J, leaving 10 bases between. This CDR3 contains 14 residues. Germline V gives CDR1 SGHRS, CDR2 YFSETQ. The CDR3 DNA reads as TGCGCCAGCAGCTTGGGTCTCCCCAGCACTGAAGCTTTCTTT. Protein: CASSLGLPSTEAFF.

This rearrangement joins TRBV18 to TRBJ2-3, with D possibly being TRBD2 (6 bases). This CDR3 region has 14 residues. Germline loops: CDR1 KGHSH, CDR2 LQKENI. V was clipped by 0 bases and J by 4 bases, with 8 bases between them. CDR3 in DNA: TGTGCCAGCTCACCACCCGGGACTCCAGATACGCAGTATTTT. Its translation is CASSPPGTPDTQYF.

This clone was seen ten or more times. The chain couples TRBV14 to TRBJ2-1; TRBD2 is a possible D gene (5 bases). The CDR3 runs to 11 residues. V dropped 5 bases and J dropped 11 bases, with 10 bases sitting between them. Germline V gives CDR1 SGHDN, CDR2 FVKESK. In nucleotides, the CDR3 is TGTGCCAGCAGCGTTACCGGGAAGCAGTTCTTC. This codes for CASSVTGKQFF.